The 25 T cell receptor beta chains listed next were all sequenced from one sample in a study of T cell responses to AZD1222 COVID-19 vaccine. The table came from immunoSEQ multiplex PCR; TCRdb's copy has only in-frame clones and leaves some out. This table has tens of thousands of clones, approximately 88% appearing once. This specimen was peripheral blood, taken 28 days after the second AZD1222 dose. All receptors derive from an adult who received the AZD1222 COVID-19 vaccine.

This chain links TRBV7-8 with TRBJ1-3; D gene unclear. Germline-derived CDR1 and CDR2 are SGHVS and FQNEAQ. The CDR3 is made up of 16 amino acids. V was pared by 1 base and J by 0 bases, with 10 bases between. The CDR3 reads CASSLESGFSGNTIYF. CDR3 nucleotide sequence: TGTGCCAGCAGCTTAGAATCCGGGTTCTCTGGAAACACCATATATTTT.

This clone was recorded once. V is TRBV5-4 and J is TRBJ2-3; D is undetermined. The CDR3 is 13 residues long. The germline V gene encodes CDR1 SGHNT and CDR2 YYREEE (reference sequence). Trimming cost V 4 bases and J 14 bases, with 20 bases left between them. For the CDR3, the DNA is TGTGCCAGCAGCCCCCAACGTGGAATGGGCGGGTATTTT. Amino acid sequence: CASSPQRGMGGYF.

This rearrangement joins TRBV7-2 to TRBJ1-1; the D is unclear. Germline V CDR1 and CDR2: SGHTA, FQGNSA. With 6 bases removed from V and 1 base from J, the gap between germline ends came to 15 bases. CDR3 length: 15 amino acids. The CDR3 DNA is TGTGCCAGCAGGGGAGGACGCTGGGAGAACACTGAAGCTTTCTTT. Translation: CASRGGRWENTEAFF.

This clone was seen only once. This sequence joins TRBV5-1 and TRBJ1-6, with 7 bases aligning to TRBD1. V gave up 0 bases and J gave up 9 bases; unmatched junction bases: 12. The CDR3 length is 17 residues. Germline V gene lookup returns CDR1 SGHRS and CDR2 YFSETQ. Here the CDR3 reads CASSLGSGGTETSPLHF. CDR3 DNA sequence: TGCGCCAGCAGCTTGGGTAGTGGAGGGACAGAGACTTCACCCCTCCACTTT.

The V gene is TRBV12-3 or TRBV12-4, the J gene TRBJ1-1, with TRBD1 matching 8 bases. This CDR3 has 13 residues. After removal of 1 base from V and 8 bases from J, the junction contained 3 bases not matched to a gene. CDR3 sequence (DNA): TGTGCCAGCAGTTTAGTGACAGGGGCGGAAGCTTTCTTT. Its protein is CASSLVTGAEAFF.

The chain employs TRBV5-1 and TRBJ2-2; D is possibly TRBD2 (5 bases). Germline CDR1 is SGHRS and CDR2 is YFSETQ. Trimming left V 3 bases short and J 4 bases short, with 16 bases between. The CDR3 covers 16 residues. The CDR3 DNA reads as TGCGCCAGCAGCTCGGGGTGGGTAGGGTCCACCGGGGAGCTGTTTTTT. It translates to CASSSGWVGSTGELFF.

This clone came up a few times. The CDR3 is CASRNRYTEAFF. DNA for the CDR3: TGTGCCAGCAGGAATCGTTACACTGAAGCTTTCTTT. The rearrangement uses TRBV7-9 and TRBJ1-1; D remains unclear. V shed 6 bases and J shed 3 bases, with 8 bases lying between them. Germline V gives CDR1 SEHNR, CDR2 FQNEAQ (reference sequence). There are 12 residues in the CDR3. Using reference TRBV7-9 and TRBJ1-1 for the parts outside the CDR3, the full variable domain is DTGVSQNPRHKITKRGQNVTFRCDPISEHNRLYWYRQTLGQGPEFLTYFQNEAQLEKSRLLSDRFSAERPKGSFSTLEIQRTEQGDSAMYLCASRNRYTEAFFGQGTRLTVV.

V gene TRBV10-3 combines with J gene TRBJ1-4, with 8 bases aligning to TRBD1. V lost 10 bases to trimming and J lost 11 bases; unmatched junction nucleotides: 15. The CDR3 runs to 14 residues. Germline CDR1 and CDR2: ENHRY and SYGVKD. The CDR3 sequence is CASSPGQGWVKLFF. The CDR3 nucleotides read TGTGCCAGTTCCCCTGGACAGGGATGGGTTAAACTGTTTTTT.

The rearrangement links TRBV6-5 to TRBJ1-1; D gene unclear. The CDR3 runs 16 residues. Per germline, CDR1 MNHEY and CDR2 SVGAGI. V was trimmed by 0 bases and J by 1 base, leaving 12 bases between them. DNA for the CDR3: TGTGCCAGCAGTTACTCGACTTCGCGACCGAACACTGAAGCTTTCTTT. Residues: CASSYSTSRPNTEAFF.

This chain's CDR3 is CASSWTGEKLFF. In nucleotides, the CDR3 is TGTGCCAGCAGTTGGACGGGAGAAAAACTGTTTTTT. V and J are TRBV6-6 and TRBJ1-4; D is unclear. Trimming shortened V by 4 bases and J by 8 bases, and 8 bases separated the two germline ends. Germline V lookup: CDR1 MNHNY, CDR2 SVGAGI (reference sequence). CDR3 length: 12 amino acids.

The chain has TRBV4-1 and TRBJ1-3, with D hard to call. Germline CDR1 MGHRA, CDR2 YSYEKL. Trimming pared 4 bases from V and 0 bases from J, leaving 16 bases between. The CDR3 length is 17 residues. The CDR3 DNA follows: TGCGCCAGCAGCCTACAGTTTACGCGCCGCTCTGGAAACACCATATATTTT. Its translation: CASSLQFTRRSGNTIYF.

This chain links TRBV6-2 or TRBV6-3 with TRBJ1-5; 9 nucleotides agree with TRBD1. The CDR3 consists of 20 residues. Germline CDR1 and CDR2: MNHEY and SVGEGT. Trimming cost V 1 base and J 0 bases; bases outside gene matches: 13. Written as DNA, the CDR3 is TGTGCCAGCAGTTACTATAAAGGACAGGGGAAGGGCCATAGCAATCAGCCCCAGCATTTT. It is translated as CASSYYKGQGKGHSNQPQHF.

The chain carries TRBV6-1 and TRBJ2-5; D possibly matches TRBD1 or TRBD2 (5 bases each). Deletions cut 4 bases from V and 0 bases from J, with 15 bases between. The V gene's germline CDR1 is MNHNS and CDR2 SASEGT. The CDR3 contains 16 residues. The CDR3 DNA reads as TGTGCCAGCAGTGGAGGGGACGGCTGGTACCAAGAGACCCAGTACTTC. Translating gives CASSGGDGWYQETQYF.

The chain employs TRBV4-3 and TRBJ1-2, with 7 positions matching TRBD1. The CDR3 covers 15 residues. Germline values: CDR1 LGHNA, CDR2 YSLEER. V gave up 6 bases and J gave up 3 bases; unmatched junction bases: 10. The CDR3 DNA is TGCGCCAGCAGTCGAGGAGCAACAGGGGACTATGGCTACACCTTC. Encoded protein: CASSRGATGDYGYTF.

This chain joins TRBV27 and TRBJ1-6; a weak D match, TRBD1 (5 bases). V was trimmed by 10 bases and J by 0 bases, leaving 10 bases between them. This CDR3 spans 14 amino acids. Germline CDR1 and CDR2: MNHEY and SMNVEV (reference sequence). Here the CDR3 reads CATCGGSYNSPLHF. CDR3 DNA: TGTGCCACCTGCGGGGGCTCCTATAATTCACCCCTCCACTTT.

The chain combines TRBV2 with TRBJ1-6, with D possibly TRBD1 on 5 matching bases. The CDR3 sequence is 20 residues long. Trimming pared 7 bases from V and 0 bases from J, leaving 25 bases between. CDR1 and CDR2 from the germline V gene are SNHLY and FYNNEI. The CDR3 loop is CASTLPRGGAESSYNSPLHF. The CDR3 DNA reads TGTGCCAGCACCCTACCACGGGGAGGGGCCGAGAGCTCCTATAATTCACCCCTCCACTTT.

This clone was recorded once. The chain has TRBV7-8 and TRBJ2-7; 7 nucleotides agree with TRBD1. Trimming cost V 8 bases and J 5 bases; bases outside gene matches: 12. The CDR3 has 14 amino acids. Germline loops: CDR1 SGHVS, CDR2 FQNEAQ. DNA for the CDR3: TGTGCCAGCCGTCCAGGGGACAGAGGCCACGAGCAGTACTTC. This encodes CASRPGDRGHEQYF.

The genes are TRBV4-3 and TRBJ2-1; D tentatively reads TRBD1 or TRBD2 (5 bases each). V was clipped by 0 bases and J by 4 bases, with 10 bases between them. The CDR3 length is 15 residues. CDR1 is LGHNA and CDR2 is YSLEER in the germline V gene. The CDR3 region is CASSQERGGYNEQFF. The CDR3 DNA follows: TGCGCCAGCAGCCAAGAAAGGGGCGGGTACAATGAGCAGTTCTTC.

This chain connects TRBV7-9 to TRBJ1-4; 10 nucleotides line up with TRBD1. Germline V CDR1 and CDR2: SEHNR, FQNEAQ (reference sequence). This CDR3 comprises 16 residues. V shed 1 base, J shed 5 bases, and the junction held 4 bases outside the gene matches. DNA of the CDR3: TGTGCCAGCAGCTTAGGTGACAGGGGGCGAAATGAAAAACTGTTTTTT. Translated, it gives CASSLGDRGRNEKLFF.

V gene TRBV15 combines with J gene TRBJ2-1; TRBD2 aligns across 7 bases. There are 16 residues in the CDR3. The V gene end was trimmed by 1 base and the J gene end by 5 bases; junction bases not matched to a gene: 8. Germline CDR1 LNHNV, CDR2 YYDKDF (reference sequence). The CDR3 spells CATSRVQSSGHNEQFF. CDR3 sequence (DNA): TGTGCCACCAGCAGAGTACAGTCTAGCGGTCACAATGAGCAGTTCTTC.

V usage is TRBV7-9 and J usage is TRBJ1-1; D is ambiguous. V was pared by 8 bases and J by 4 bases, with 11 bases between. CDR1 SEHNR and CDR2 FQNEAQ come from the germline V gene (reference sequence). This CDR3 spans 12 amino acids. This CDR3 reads CASGRDLTEAFF. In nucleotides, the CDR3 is TGTGCCAGCGGTAGGGATCTCACTGAAGCTTTCTTT. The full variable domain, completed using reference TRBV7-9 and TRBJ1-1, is DTGVSQNPRHKITKRGQNVTFRCDPISEHNRLYWYRQTLGQGPEFLTYFQNEAQLEKSRLLSDRFSAERPKGSFSTLEIQRTEQGDSAMYLCASGRDLTEAFFGQGTRLTVV.

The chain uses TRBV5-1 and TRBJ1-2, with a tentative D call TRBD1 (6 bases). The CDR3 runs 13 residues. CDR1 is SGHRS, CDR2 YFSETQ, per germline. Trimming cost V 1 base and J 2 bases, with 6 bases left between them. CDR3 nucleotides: TGCGCCAGCAGCTTGCAGGGGAACTATGGCTACACCTTC. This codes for CASSLQGNYGYTF.

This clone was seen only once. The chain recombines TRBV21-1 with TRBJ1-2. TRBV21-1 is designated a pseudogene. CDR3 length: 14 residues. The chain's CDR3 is CASSKEGRTYGYTF. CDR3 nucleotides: TGTGCCAGCAGCAAAGAAGGACGGACCTATGGCTACACCTTC.

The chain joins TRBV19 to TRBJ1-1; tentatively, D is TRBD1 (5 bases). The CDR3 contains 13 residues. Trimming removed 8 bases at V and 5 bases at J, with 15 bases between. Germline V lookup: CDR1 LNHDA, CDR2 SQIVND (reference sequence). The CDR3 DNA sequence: TGTGCCAGTCGGGCCCCGGGGGGGACTGAAGCTTTCTTT. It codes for CASRAPGGTEAFF.

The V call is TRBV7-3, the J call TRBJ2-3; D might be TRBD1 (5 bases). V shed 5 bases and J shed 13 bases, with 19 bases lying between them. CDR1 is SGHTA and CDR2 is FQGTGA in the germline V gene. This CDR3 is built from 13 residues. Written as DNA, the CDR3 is TGTGCCAGCAGCCCAACTGGGGCTCAAGAGGAGTATTTT. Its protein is CASSPTGAQEEYF.